This T cell receptor beta chain comes out of a study of T cell changes during pregnancy in multiple sclerosis. Measured with immunoSEQ multiplex PCR; TCRdb has only the in-frame clones, and not every one. Among 35,000 or so clones listed, 93% were seen once. J gave up 0 bases and V 6 bases, and 2 bases lay outside the gene matches. CDR1 and CDR2 (germline): ENHRY, SYGVKD. The CDR3 totals 14 residues. Source: CD4+ T cells from peripheral blood mononuclear cells, taken in the first trimester of pregnancy. The origin of this receptor is a female donor with multiple sclerosis, enrolled in a pregnancy study. V usage is TRBV10-3 and J usage is TRBJ2-1; TRBD1 aligns across 7 bases. The CDR3 nucleotides are TGTGCCATCAGAGGACAGGACTCCTACAATGAGCAGTTCTTC. Translation: CAIRGQDSYNEQFF.